One sample yielded the 5 T cell receptor beta chains listed below, sequenced in a study of cytomegalovirus exposure and HLA in healthy donors (dated 2017 in TCRdb). The library relied on the immunoSEQ multiplex PCR assay. For the multiplex PCR, a mixture combining 60 forward primers for TCR Vbeta segments and 13 reverse primers for TCR Jbeta segments was used. Entries here come from immuneACCESS through TCRdb and include only in-frame sequences with V and J called. Some clones fail to appear in such tables; in the studies checked, an unresolved V gene covers under half of the shortfall, and the cause of the remainder is unknown. For this sample there are 100,000 to 150,000 clones; over 70% appear just once. The ten top clones hold more than 2.5% of the sample. The sequenced sample was PBMCs. The receptors derive from a woman aged 45-59 years in good health and CMV-seronegative.

A few counts support this clone. This sequence joins TRBV5-1 and TRBJ1-1; 8 bases match TRBD1. After removal of 4 bases from V and 2 bases from J, the junction contained 7 bases not matched to a gene. The CDR3 runs to 15 residues. Germline V gene sequence: CDR1 SGHRS, CDR2 YFSETQ. The DNA for the CDR3 is TGCGCCAGCAGCAGAACCGGACAGGGTAACACTGAAGCTTTCTTT. Its translation: CASSRTGQGNTEAFF.

The chain carries TRBV7-3 and TRBJ2-2; TRBD2 matches at 7 bases. J was trimmed by 4 bases and V by 3 bases; bases with no gene match: 5. In germline, CDR1 is SGHTA, CDR2 FQGTGA. CDR3 length: 15 residues. Here the CDR3 reads CASSFSREGTGELFF. The CDR3 coding sequence is TGTGCCAGCAGCTTTTCCAGGGAGGGCACCGGGGAGCTGTTTTTT.

The chain couples TRBV7-9 to TRBJ2-1, with D possibly matching TRBD2 (5 bases). Trimming shortened V by 4 bases and J by 0 bases, and 10 bases separated the two germline ends. The CDR3 is 15 residues long. The germline V gene encodes CDR1 SEHNR and CDR2 FQNEAQ (reference sequence). CDR3 DNA: TGTGCCAGCAGCTCGGAGCGGAGCTCCTACAATGAGCAGTTCTTC. Translating gives CASSSERSSYNEQFF.

The sample holds a few counts of this clone. This chain joins TRBV7-2 and TRBJ2-3; 8 bases match TRBD2. This CDR3 spans 15 amino acids. Germline V gene lookup returns CDR1 SGHTA and CDR2 FQGNSA. Trimming took 4 bases from V and 4 from J; bases not matched to a gene: 7. CDR3 in amino acids: CASSSQAGVPDTQYF. In DNA, the CDR3 is TGTGCCAGCAGCTCACAAGCGGGAGTCCCAGATACGCAGTATTTT.

The chain couples TRBV5-8 to TRBJ2-7, with 11 bases that match TRBD2. From germline, CDR1 is SGHTS and CDR2 YDEGEE. CDR3 size: 19 residues. The V gene end was trimmed by 2 bases and the J gene end by 4 bases; junction bases not matched to a gene: 17. The DNA of the CDR3 is TGTGCCAGCAGCTTAACTTTCGGCGGTACTAGCGGGAGAGGGTACGAGCAGTACTTC. Translating gives CASSLTFGGTSGRGYEQYF.